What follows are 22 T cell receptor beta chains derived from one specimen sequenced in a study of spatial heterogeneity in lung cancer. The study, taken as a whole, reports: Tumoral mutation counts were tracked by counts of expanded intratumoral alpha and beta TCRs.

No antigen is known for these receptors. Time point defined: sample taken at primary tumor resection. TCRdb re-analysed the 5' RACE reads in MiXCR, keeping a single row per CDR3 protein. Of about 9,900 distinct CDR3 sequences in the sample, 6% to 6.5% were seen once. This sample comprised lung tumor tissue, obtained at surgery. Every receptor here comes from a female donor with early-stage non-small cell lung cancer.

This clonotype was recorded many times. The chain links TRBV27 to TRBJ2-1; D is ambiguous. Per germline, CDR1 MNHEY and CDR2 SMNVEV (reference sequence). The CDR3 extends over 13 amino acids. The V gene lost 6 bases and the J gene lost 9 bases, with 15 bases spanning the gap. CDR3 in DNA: TGTGCCAGCAGACAATCGAGTGGGGTTGAGCAGTTCTTC. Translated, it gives CASRQSSGVEQFF.

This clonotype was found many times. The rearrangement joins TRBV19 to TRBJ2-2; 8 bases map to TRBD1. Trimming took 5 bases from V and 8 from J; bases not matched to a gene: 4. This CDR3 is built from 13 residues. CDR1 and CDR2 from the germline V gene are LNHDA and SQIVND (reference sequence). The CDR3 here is CASSGQGFGELFF. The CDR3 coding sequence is TGTGCCAGTAGTGGACAGGGTTTTGGGGAGCTGTTTTTT.

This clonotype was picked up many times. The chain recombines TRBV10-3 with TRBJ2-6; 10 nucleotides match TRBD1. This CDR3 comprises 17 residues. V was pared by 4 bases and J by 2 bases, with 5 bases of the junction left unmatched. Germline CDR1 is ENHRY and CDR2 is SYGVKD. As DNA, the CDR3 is TGTGCCATCAGTGGGGGACAGGGGAACGCTGGGGCCAACGTCCTGACTTTC. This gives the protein CAISGGQGNAGANVLTF.

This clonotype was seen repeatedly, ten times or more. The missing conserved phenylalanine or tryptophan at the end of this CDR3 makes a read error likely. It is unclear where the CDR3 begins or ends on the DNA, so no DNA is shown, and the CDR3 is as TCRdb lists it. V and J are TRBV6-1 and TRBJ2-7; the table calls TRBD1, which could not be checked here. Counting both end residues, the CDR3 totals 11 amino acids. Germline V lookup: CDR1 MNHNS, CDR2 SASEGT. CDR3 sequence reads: CASSARDRAWD.

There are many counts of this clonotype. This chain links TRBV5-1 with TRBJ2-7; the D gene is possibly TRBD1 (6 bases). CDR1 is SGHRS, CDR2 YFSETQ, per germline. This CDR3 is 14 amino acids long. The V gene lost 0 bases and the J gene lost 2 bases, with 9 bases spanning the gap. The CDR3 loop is CASSLARGAYEQYF. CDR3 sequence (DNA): TGCGCCAGCAGCTTGGCCAGGGGCGCCTACGAGCAGTACTTC.

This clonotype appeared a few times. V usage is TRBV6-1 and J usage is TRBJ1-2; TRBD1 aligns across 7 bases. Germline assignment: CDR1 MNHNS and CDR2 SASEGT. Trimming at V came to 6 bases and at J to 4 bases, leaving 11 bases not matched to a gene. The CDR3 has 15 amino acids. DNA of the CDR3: TGTGCCAGCAGCGTCGACAGGGATTGGGCCTATGGCTACACCTTC. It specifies CASSVDRDWAYGYTF.

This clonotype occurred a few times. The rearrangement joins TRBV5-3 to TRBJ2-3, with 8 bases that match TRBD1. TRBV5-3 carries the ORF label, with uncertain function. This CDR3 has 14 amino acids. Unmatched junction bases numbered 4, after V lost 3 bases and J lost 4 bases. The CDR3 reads CARSSGQGPDTQYF. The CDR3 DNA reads TGTGCCAGAAGCTCCGGACAGGGCCCAGATACGCAGTATTTT.

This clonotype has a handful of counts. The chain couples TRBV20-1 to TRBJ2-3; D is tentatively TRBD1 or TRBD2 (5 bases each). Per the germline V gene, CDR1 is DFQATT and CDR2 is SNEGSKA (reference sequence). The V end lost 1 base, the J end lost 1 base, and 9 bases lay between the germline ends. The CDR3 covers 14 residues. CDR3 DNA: TGCAGTGCTAGAGGAGGGGTTGGCACAGATACGCAGTATTTT. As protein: CSARGGVGTDTQYF.

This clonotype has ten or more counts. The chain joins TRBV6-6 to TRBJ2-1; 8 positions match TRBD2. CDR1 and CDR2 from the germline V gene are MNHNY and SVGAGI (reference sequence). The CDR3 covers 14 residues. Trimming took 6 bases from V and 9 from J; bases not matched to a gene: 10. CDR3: CASRNTGLVSEQFF. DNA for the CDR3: TGTGCCAGCAGAAACACGGGACTAGTTAGTGAGCAGTTCTTC.

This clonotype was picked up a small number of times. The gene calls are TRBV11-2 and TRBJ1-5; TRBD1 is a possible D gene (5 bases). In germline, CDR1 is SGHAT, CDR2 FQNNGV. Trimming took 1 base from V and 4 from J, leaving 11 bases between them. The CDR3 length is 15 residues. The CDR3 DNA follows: TGTGCCAGCAGCTTAGTCGCAGGGTCAAATCAGCCCCAGCATTTT. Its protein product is CASSLVAGSNQPQHF.

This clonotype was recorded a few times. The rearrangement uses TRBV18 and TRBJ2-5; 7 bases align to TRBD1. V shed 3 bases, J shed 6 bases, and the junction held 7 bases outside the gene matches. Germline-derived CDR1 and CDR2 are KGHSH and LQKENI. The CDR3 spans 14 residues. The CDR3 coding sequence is TGTGCCAGCTCACCTTTACAGGGGAAACAGACCCAGTACTTC. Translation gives CASSPLQGKQTQYF. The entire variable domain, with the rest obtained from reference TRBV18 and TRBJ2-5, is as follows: NAGVMQNPRHLVRRRGQEARLRCSPMKGHSHVYWYRQLPEEGLKFMVYLQKENIIDESGMPKERFSAEFPKEGPSILRIQQVVRGDSAAYFCASSPLQGKQTQYFGPGTRLLVL.

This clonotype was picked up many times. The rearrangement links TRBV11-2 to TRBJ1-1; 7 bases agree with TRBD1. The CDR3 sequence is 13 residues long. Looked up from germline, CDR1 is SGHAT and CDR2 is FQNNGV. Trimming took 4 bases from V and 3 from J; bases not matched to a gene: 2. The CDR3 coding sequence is TGTGCCAGCAGCTACACAGGGGACACTGAAGCTTTCTTT. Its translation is CASSYTGDTEAFF.

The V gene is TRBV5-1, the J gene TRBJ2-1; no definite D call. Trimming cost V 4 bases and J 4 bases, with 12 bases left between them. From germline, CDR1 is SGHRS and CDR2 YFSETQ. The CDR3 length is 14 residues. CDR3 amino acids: CASSIMTQYNEQFF. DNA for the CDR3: TGCGCCAGCAGCATTATGACACAATACAATGAGCAGTTCTTC.

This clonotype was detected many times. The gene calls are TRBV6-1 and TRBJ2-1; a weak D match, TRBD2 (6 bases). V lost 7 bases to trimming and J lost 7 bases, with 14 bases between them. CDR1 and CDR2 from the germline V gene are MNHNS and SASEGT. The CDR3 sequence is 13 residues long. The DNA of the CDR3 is TGTGCCAGCAACCCTCGGGGAGGTAATGAGCAGTTCTTC. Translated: CASNPRGGNEQFF.

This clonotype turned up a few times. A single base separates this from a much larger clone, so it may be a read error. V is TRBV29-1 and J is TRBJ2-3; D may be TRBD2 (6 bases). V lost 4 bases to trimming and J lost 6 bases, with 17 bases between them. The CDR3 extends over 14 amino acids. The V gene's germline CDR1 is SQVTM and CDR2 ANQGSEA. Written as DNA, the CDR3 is TGCAGCGTTGTCGCTAGCAGGAGGGTTGATACGCAGTATTTT. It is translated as CSVVASRRVDTQYF.

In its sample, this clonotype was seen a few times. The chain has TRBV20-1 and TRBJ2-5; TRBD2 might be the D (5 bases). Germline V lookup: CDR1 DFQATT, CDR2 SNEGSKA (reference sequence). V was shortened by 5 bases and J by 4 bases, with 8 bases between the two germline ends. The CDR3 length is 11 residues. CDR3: CSALSGETQYF. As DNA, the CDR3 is TGCAGTGCTTTGAGCGGAGAGACCCAGTACTTC.

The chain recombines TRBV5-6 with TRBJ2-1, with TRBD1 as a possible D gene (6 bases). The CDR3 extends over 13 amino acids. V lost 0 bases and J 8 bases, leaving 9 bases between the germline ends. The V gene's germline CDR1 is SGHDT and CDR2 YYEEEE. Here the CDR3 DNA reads TGTGCCAGCAGCTTGGGGGCAGGGGATGAGCAGTTCTTC. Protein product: CASSLGAGDEQFF.

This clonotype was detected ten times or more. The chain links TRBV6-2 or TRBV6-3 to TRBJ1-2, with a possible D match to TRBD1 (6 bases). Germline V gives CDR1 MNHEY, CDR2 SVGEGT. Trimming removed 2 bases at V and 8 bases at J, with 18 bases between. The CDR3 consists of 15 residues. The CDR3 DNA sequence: TGTGCCAGCAGTTACCTACAGGGAAGGCTGGGAGGCTACACCTTC. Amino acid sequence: CASSYLQGRLGGYTF.

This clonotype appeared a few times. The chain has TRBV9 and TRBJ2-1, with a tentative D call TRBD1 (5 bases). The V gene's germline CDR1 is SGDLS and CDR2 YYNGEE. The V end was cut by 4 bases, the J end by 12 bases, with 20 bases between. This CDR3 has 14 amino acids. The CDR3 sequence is CASSPTRVDPGQFF. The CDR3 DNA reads TGTGCCAGCAGCCCGACCAGGGTGGACCCGGGGCAGTTCTTC.

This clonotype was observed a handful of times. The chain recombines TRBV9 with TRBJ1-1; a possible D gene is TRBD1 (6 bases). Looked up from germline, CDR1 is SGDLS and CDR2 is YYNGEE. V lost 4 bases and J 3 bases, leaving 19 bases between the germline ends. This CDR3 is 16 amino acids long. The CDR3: CASSPLRGMGDTEAFF. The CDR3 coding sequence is TGTGCCAGCAGCCCCCTCAGGGGAATGGGAGACACTGAAGCTTTCTTT.

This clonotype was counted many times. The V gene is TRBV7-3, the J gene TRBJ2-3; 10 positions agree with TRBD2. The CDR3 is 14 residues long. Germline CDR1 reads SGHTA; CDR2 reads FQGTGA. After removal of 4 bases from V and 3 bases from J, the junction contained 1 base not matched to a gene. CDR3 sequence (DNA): TGTGCCAGCAGCTCGGGACTAGCGACAGATACGCAGTATTTT. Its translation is CASSSGLATDTQYF. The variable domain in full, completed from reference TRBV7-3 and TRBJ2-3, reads GAGVSQTPSNKVTEKGKYVELRCDPISGHTALYWYRQSLGQGPEFLIYFQGTGAADDSGLPNDRFFAVRPEGSVSTLKIQRTERGDSAVYLCASSSGLATDTQYFGPGTRLTVL.

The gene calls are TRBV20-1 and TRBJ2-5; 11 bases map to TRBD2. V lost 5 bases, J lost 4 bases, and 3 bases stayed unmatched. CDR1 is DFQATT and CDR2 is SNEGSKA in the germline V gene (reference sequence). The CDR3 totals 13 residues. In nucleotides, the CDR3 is TGCAGTGCTCCGACTAGCGGGGCAGAGACCCAGTACTTC. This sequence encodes CSAPTSGAETQYF.